A single sample is the source of the 9 T cell receptor beta chains below, sequenced in a study of T cell responses to AZD1222 COVID-19 vaccine. The protocol was immunoSEQ multiplex PCR, while the TCRdb copy is restricted to in-frame clones and leaves out a portion. The top ten clones hold roughly 9.9% of a sample with around 100,000 clones, approximately 83% of them seen once. The sequencing here drew on peripheral blood, taken on day 0 of AZD1222 vaccination. The receptors derive from an adult in good health.

This clone was seen more than once but under ten times. This rearrangement joins TRBV12-3 or TRBV12-4 to TRBJ2-1; 8 bases are a match to TRBD1. The V segment lost 2 bases and the J segment 14 bases; nucleotides outside the gene matches: 8. The CDR3 consists of 13 residues. CDR3 bases: TGTGCCAGCAGTTTAACCAACCAGGGGGCCGAGTTCTTC. It translates to CASSLTNQGAEFF.

J is TRBJ1-1 and V is TRBV2; no definite D call. Germline assignment: CDR1 SNHLY and CDR2 FYNNEI. The CDR3 loop spans 14 amino acids. Trimming took 7 bases from V and 4 from J, leaving 16 bases between them. The CDR3 spells CASNGNLVGTEAFF. The CDR3 nucleotides are TGTGCCAGCAATGGTAACCTCGTGGGCACTGAAGCTTTCTTT.

J is TRBJ2-2 and V is TRBV7-2, with D tentatively TRBD1 (6 bases). This CDR3 contains 12 residues. V was clipped by 5 bases and J by 6 bases, with 7 bases between them. Germline assignment: CDR1 SGHTA and CDR2 FQGNSA. The CDR3 spells CASSRQAGELFF. The CDR3 DNA is TGTGCCAGCAGCAGACAGGCCGGGGAGCTGTTTTTT.

The V call is TRBV30, the J call TRBJ1-5, with a possible D match to TRBD1 (6 bases). V was pared by 5 bases and J by 3 bases, with 17 bases between. The CDR3 is 15 residues long. CDR1 and CDR2 from the germline V gene are GTSNPN and SVGIG (reference sequence). The CDR3 nucleotides are TGTGCCTGGGCCCCAACAGGGAATCTCAATCAGCCCCAGCATTTT. Protein product: CAWAPTGNLNQPQHF.

This clone has just a few counts. The CDR3 DNA is TGTGCCAGCAGTCCTGCATATGGGGACTACGAGCAGTACTTC. Protein sequence: CASSPAYGDYEQYF. The J gene is TRBJ2-7, the V gene TRBV6-5; the D is unclear. The CDR3 length is 14 residues. CDR1 and CDR2 (germline): MNHEY, SVGAGI. Trimming stripped 5 bases from V and 3 bases from J, with 14 bases between.

The chain recombines TRBV11-2 with TRBJ2-2, with D unclear. The V and J ends lost 2 bases and 3 bases respectively, with 7 bases between them. Germline V gene data show CDR1 as SGHAT and CDR2 as FQNNGV. The CDR3 sequence is 14 residues long. CDR3 sequence (DNA): TGTGCCAGCAGCTTATCACTGTACACCGGGGAGCTGTTTTTT. Amino acid sequence: CASSLSLYTGELFF.

This rearrangement joins TRBV14 to TRBJ1-3; D possibly corresponds to TRBD1 (6 bases). Germline loops: CDR1 SGHDN, CDR2 FVKESK. V lost 1 base and J 11 bases, leaving 15 bases between the germline ends. CDR3 length equals 14 residues. CDR3 bases: TGTGCCAGCAGCCAAGTAACAGGGATTAGCGCCATATATTTT. This sequence encodes CASSQVTGISAIYF.

This clone has just a few counts. The chain is built from TRBV3-1 (or the pseudogene TRBV3-2) and TRBJ1-6; 7 bases map to TRBD1. CDR1 LGHDT and CDR2 YNNKEL come from the germline V gene (reference sequence). The CDR3 totals 14 residues. V was clipped by 1 base and J by 9 bases; unmatched bases: 3. CDR3 amino acids: CASSQVAGGSPLHF. DNA of the CDR3: TGTGCCAGCAGCCAAGTGGCAGGGGGTTCACCCCTCCACTTT.

The chain has TRBV12-5 and TRBJ2-1, with TRBD2 matching 10 bases. There are 15 residues in the CDR3. Germline V gene data show CDR1 as LGHNT and CDR2 as FRNRAP. The ends lost 6 bases at V and 10 bases at J; junction bases unmatched: 12. The CDR3 coding sequence is TGTGCTAGTGGGAGCGGGGGGGGCCGCGGGAGCGAGCAGTTCTTC. Amino acid sequence: CASGSGGGRGSEQFF.